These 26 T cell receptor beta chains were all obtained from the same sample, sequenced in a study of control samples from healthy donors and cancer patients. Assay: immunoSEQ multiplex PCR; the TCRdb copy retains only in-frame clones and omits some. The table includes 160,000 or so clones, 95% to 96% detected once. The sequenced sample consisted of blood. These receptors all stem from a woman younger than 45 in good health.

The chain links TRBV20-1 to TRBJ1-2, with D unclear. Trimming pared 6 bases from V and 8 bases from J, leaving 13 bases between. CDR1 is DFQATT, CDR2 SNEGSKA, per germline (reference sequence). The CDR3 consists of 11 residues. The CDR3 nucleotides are TGCAGTGCGGCCCAGGTGGAGGGCTACACCTTC. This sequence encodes CSAAQVEGYTF.

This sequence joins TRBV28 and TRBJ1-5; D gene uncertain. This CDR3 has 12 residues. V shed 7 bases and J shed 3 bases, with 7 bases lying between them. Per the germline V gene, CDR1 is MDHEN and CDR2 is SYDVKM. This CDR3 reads CASKETNQPQHF. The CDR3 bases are TGTGCCAGCAAGGAAACCAATCAGCCCCAGCATTTT.

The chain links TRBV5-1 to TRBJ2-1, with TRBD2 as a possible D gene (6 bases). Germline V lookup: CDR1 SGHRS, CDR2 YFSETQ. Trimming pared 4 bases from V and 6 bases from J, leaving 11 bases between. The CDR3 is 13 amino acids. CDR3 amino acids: CASSPGTANEQFF. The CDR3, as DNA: TGCGCCAGCAGCCCGGGGACTGCCAATGAGCAGTTCTTC.

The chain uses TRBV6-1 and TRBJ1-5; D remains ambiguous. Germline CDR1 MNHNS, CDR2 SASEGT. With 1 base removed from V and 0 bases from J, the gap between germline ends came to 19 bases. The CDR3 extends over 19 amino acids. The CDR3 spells CASSEVFGVSPHSNQPQHF. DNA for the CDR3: TGTGCCAGCAGTGAAGTATTTGGTGTTAGTCCCCATAGCAATCAGCCCCAGCATTTT.

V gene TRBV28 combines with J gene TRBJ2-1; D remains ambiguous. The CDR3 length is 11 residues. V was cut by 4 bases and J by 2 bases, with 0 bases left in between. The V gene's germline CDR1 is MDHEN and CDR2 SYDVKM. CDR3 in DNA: TGTGCCAGCAGTTCCTACAATGAGCAGTTCTTC. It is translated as CASSSYNEQFF.

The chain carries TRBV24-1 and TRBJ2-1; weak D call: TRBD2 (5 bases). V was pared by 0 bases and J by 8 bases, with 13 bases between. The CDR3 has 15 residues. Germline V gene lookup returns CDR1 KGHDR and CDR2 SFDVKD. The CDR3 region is CATSDLRSGDHEQFF. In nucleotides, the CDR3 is TGTGCCACCAGTGATTTGCGGTCCGGGGATCATGAGCAGTTCTTC.

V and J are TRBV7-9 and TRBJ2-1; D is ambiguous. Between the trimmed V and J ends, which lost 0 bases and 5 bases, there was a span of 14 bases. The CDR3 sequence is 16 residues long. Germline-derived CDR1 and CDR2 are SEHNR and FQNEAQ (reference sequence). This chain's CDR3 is CASSLASVVGNNEQFF. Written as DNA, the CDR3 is TGTGCCAGCAGCTTAGCCTCGGTTGTAGGGAACAATGAGCAGTTCTTC. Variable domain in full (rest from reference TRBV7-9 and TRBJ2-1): DTGVSQNPRHKITKRGQNVTFRCDPISEHNRLYWYRQTLGQGPEFLTYFQNEAQLEKSRLLSDRFSAERPKGSFSTLEIQRTEQGDSAMYLCASSLASVVGNNEQFFGPGTRLTVL.

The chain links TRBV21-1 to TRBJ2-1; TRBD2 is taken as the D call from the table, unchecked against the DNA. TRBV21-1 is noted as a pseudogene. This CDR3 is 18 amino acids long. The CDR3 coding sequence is TGTGCCAGCAGCAAACAGTGGCCTAGCGGGAGCGGGTACAATGAGCAGTTCTTC. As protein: CASSKQWPSGSGYNEQFF.

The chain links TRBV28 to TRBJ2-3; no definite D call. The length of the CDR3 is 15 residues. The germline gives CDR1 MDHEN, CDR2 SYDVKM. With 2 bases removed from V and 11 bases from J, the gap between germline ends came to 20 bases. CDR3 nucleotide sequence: TGTGCCAGCAGTTTACGAGAGCCCCCACTCGAAGGGCAGTATTTT. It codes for CASSLREPPLEGQYF. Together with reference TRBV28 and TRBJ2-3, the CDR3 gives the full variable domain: DVKVTQSSRYLVKRTGEKVFLECVQDMDHENMFWYRQDPGLGLRLIYFSYDVKMKEKGDIPEGYSVSREKKERFSLILESASTNQTSMYLCASSLREPPLEGQYFGPGTRLTVL.

DNA for the CDR3: TGTGCCAGCAGTTACACCGGGACAGGGCTTGGAAACACCATATATTTT. It yields the protein CASSYTGTGLGNTIYF. The chain employs TRBV6-5 and TRBJ1-3, with 9 bases that match TRBD1. This CDR3 comprises 16 residues. Germline lookup yields CDR1 MNHEY and CDR2 SVGAGI. V lost 2 bases to trimming and J lost 3 bases; unmatched junction nucleotides: 5.

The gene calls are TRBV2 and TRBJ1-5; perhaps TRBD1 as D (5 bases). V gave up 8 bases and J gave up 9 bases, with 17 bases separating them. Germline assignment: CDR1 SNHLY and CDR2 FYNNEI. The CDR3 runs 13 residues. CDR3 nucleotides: TGTGCCAGCCGCCGAGAGGGGACTGGGCCCCAGCATTTT. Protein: CASRREGTGPQHF.

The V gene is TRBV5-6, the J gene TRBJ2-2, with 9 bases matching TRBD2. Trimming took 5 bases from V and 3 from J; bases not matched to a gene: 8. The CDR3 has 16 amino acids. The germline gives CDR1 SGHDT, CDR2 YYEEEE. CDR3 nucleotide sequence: TGTGCCAGCAGTTATAGCGGGAGCTTCGACACCGGGGAGCTGTTTTTT. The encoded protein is CASSYSGSFDTGELFF.

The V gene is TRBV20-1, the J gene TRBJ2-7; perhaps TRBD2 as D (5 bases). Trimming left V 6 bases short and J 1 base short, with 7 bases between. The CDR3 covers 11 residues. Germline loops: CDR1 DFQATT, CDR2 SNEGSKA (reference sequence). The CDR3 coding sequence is TGCAGTGCCCGGGATTCCTACGAGCAGTACTTC. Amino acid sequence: CSARDSYEQYF.

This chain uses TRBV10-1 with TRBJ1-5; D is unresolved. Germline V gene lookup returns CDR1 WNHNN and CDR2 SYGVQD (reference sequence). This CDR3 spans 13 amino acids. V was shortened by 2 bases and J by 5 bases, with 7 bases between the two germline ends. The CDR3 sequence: CASSEGTDQPQHF. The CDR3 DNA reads TGCGCCAGCAGTGAGGGTACAGATCAGCCCCAGCATTTT.

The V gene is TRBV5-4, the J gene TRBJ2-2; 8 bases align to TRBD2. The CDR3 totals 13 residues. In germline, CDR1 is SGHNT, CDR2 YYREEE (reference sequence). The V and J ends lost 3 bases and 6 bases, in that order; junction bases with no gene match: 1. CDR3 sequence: CASSWTSSGELFF. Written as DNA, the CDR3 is TGTGCCAGCAGCTGGACTAGCTCCGGGGAGCTGTTTTTT.

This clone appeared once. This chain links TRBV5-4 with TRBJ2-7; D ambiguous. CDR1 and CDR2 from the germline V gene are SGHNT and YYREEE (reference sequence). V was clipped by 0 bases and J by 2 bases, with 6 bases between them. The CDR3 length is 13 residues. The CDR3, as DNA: TGTGCCAGCAGCTTGGGGGCCGCCTACGAGCAGTACTTC. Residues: CASSLGAAYEQYF.

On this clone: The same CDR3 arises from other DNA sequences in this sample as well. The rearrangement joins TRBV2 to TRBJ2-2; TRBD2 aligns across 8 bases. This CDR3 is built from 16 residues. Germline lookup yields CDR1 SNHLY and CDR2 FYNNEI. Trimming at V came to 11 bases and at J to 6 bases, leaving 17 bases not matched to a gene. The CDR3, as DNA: TGTGCCCGCGGGCCCGGGGCGGGGGGATTCTCCGGGGAGCTGTTTTTT. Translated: CARGPGAGGFSGELFF.

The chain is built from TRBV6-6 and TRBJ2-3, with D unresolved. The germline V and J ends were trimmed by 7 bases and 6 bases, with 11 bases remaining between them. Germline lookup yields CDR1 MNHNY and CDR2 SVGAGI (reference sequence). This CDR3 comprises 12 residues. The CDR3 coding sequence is TGTGCCAGCAATTCTTACCTCGATACGCAGTATTTT. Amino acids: CASNSYLDTQYF.

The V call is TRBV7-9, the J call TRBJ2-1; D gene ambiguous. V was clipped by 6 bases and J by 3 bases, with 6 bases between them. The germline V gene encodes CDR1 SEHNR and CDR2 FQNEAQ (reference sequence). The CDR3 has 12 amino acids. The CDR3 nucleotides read TGTGCCAGCAGGTGGGGCTACAATGAGCAGTTCTTC. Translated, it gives CASRWGYNEQFF.

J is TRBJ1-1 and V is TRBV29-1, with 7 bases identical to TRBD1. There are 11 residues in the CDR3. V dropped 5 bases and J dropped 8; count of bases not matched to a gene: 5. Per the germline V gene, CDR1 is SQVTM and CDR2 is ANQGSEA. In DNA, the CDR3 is TGCAGCGTTCTTATGACAGGGGAAGCTTTCTTT. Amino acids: CSVLMTGEAFF.

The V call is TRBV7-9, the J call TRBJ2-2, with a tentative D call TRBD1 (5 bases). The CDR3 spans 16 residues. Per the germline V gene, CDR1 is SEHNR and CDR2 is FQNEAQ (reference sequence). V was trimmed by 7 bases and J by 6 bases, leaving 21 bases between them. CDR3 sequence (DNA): TGTGCCAGCACCCAGGGCTTTGGGGATGCCCCCGGGGAGCTGTTTTTT. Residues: CASTQGFGDAPGELFF.

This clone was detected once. CDR3: CASREGGQITYEQYF. In nucleotides, the CDR3 is TGTGCCAGTAGGGAAGGAGGACAGATAACCTACGAGCAGTACTTC. This chain connects TRBV19 to TRBJ2-7; possibly TRBD1 for D (6 bases). Germline CDR1 is LNHDA and CDR2 is SQIVND (reference sequence). V lost 6 bases to trimming and J lost 2 bases, with 17 bases between them. This CDR3 comprises 15 residues.

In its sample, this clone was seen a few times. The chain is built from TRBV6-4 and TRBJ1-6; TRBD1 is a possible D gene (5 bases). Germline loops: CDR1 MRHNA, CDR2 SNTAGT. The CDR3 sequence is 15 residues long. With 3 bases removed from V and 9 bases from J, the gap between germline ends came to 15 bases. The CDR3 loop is CASSESGREGSPLHF. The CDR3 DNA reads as TGTGCCAGCAGTGAATCCGGCAGGGAGGGTTCACCCCTCCACTTT.

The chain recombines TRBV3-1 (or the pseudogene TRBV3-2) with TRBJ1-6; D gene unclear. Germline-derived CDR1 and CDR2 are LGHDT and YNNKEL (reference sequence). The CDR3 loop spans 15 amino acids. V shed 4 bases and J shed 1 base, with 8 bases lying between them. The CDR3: CASSPRESYNSPLHF. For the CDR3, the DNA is TGTGCCAGCAGCCCCCGGGAGTCCTATAATTCACCCCTCCACTTT.

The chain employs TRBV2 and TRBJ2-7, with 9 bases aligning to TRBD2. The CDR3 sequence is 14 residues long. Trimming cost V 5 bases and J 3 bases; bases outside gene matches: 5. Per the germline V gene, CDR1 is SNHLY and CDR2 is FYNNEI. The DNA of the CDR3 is TGTGCCAGCAGTACAGCGGGAGGCCTCTACGAGCAGTACTTC. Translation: CASSTAGGLYEQYF.

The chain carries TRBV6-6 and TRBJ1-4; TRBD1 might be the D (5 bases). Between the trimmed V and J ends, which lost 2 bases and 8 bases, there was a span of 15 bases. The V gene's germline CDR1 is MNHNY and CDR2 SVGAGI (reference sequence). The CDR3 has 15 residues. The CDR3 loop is CASSYKWGGEEKLFF. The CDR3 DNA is TGTGCCAGCAGTTACAAGTGGGGGGGAGAAGAAAAACTGTTTTTT.